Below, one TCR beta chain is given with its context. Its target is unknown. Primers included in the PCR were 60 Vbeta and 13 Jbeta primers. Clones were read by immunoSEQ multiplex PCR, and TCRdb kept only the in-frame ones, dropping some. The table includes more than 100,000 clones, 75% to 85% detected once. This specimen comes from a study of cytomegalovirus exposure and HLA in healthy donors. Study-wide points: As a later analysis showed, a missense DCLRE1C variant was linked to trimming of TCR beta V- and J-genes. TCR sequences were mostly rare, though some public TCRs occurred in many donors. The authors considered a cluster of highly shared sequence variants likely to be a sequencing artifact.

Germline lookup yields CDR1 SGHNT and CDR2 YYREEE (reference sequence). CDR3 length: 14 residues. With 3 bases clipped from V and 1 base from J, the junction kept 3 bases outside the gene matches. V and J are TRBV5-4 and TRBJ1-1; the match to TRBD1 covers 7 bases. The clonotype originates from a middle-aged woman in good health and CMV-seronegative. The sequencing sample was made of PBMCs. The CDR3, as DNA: TGTGCCAGCAGCTGGGACAGAGGGAACACTGAAGCTTTCTTT. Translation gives CASSWDRGNTEAFF.